This is a list of T cell receptor beta chains from one sample in a study of T cell responses to AZD1222 COVID-19 vaccine. Generated by immunoSEQ multiplex PCR, the TCRdb table keeps only in-frame clones and is missing some. This table holds tens of thousands of clones, roughly 84% found once. This sample comprised peripheral blood, obtained on day 0 of AZD1222 vaccination. The receptors originated from an adult in good health. The CDR3 runs from the conserved cysteine through the conserved F or W. D genes are given only for firm matches. A clone size is listed for some rows: how often the clone was seen (once, few, many), or a class if it is expanded.

TRBV14	.	TRBD1	TRBJ2-7	TGTGCCAGCAGCCGACAGGGACCTGAGCAGTACTTC	CASSRQGPEQYF
TRBV18	.	.	TRBJ1-1	TGTGCCAGCTCACCCGGGACGGAGCTCCGGACTGAAGCTTTCTTT	CASSPGTELRTEAFF
TRBV7-2	.	TRBD1	TRBJ2-2	TGTGCCAGCAGCTCGCCGACAGGGGGCTCCGGGGAGCTGTTTTTT	CASSSPTGGSGELFF
TRBV27	.	TRBD2	TRBJ2-1	TGTGCCAACAGGGGACTAGCGGGAGAGAATGAGCAGTTCTTC	CANRGLAGENEQFF
TRBV5-1	.	.	TRBJ1-4	TGCGCCAGCAGCTTGGGACAGGAAGGTCAACTGTTTTTT	CASSLGQEGQLFF
TRBV18	.	.	TRBJ1-1	TGTGCCAGCTCACCAGGGGCCTCTGAAGCTTTCTTT	CASSPGASEAFF
TRBV9	once	TRBD2	TRBJ2-3	TGTGCCAGCAGCCCTAGTAGACTAGCGGGAGGAGTCGGCACAGATACGCAGTATTTT	CASSPSRLAGGVGTDTQYF
TRBV6-5	few	.	TRBJ1-5	TGTGCCAGCAATCTGGGGGCAGGGTTGTATCAGCCCCAGCATTTT	CASNLGAGLYQPQHF
TRBV7-9	.	TRBD1	TRBJ1-4	TGTGCCAGCAGCCCCGGGACAGCCAATGAAAAACTGTTTTTT	CASSPGTANEKLFF
TRBV28	.	TRBD1	TRBJ2-1	TGTGCCAGCAGTTCCCCCGGACAGGGTTTCGTCCGTGAGCAGTTCTTC	CASSSPGQGFVREQFF
TRBV7-2	.	.	TRBJ1-3	TGTGCCAGCAGTCCCACCGTAGGAAACACCATATATTTT	CASSPTVGNTIYF
TRBV19	.	TRBD1	TRBJ2-3	TGTGCCAGTAGTTCCCCGACAGGGCTTAGCACAGATACGCAGTATTTT	CASSSPTGLSTDTQYF
TRBV7-2	.	TRBD2	TRBJ2-3	TGTGCCAGCAGCTTAGCGCCGGGACTAGGAAAGACAGATACGCAGTATTTT	CASSLAPGLGKTDTQYF
TRBV3-1/TRBV3-2	.	TRBD1	TRBJ1-6	TGTGCCAGCAGCCAGCGAGGGGGCGGGAATAATTCACCCCTCCACTTT	CASSQRGGGNNSPLHF
TRBV7-2	.	.	TRBJ1-6	TGTGCCAGCAGCTCCGAAGGGGGAGTAAATAATTCACCCCTCCACTTT	CASSSEGGVNNSPLHF
TRBV5-1	.	TRBD1	TRBJ2-1	TGCGCCAGCAGCCCGGGACAGAACAATGAGCAGTTCTTC	CASSPGQNNEQFF
TRBV10-3	once	TRBD1	TRBJ1-2	TGTGCCATCAGCGGGACAGAAGATGGCTACACCTTC	CAISGTEDGYTF
TRBV5-1	.	.	TRBJ1-6	TGCGCCAGCACGGCAGGGGACTATAATTCACCCCTCCACTTT	CASTAGDYNSPLHF
TRBV19	.	.	TRBJ1-2	TGTGCCAGTAGTATTAATCCGGAGGCCTATGGCTACACCTTC	CASSINPEAYGYTF
TRBV5-6	.	.	TRBJ2-2	TGTGCCAGCAGCTTGACCTTGAACACCGGGGAGCTGTTTTTT	CASSLTLNTGELFF
TRBV6-4	.	TRBD1	TRBJ1-1	TGTGCCAGCAGTGACGGAGACAGGGGAGAAGCTTTCTTT	CASSDGDRGEAFF
TRBV5-5	once	.	TRBJ2-2	TGTGCCAGCAGCTTGGGAGGTGCTGCGCCGAACACCGGGGAGCTGTTTTTT	CASSLGGAAPNTGELFF
TRBV28	.	TRBD1	TRBJ1-2	TGTGCCAGCAGTTTAAGCCGGACAGGGGACTATGGCTACACCTTC	CASSLSRTGDYGYTF
TRBV4-2	.	.	TRBJ1-3	TGTGCCAGCAGCCAAGAGAGGCGGACCTCTGGAAACACCATATATTTT	CASSQERRTSGNTIYF
TRBV5-6	.	.	TRBJ2-4	TGTGCCAGCAGCGGACTAGCCAAAAACATTCAGTACTTC	CASSGLAKNIQYF
TRBV5-1	.	.	TRBJ1-6	TGCGCCAGCAGCGGACCGGGCCTCACACCCTATTCACCCCTCCACTTT	CASSGPGLTPYSPLHF
TRBV4-1	.	TRBD2	TRBJ2-1	TGCGCCAGCAGCCCTAGCGGGACTAGCGGAACGTACAATGAGCAGTTCTTC	CASSPSGTSGTYNEQFF
TRBV3-1/TRBV3-2	.	.	TRBJ2-1	TGTGCCAGCAGCCAAGATTTGGTTTACAATGAGCAGTTCTTC	CASSQDLVYNEQFF
TRBV7-2	once	.	TRBJ1-4	TGTGCCAGCAGCGGAGAAGTGGAAAATGAAAAACTGTTTTTT	CASSGEVENEKLFF
TRBV4-2	.	.	TRBJ1-1	TGTGCCAGCAGCCAACAGATCGGGGAGAACACTGAAGCTTTCTTT	CASSQQIGENTEAFF
TRBV11-2	few	TRBD1	TRBJ2-7	TGTGCCAGCAGCTTAGGGCGGCAGGGGGAAGAGCAGTACTTC	CASSLGRQGEEQYF
TRBV18	.	.	TRBJ2-7	TGTGCCAGCTCACCACCGGGGGACGAGCAGTACTTC	CASSPPGDEQYF
TRBV4-3	once	.	TRBJ2-2	TGCGCCAGCAGCCCCCCGGCTGAGGGAGTGGTCACCGGGGAGCTGTTTTTT	CASSPPAEGVVTGELFF
TRBV14	.	.	TRBJ1-6	TGTGCCAGCAGCCAGGGACCTTATTCACCCCTCCACTTT	CASSQGPYSPLHF
TRBV4-3	few	.	TRBJ1-1	TGCGCCAGCAGCCAAGGGCAGGGACCAAATTTCTTT	CASSQGQGPNFF
TRBV19	.	.	TRBJ2-5	TGTGCCAGTAGTCTGGGGTACGAAGAGACCCAGTACTTC	CASSLGYEETQYF
TRBV7-2	.	.	TRBJ1-4	TGTGCCAGCAGAGGAGGCCAAAATGAAAAACTGTTTTTT	CASRGGQNEKLFF
TRBV6-4	many	.	TRBJ2-2	TGTGCCAGCAGTGACGGGAACACCGGGGAGCTGTTTTTT	CASSDGNTGELFF
TRBV19	.	TRBD2	TRBJ2-2	TGTGCCAGTAGTGTAGCGGGAGGTCTTCAGGCCGGGGAGCTGTTTTTT	CASSVAGGLQAGELFF
TRBV14	.	.	TRBJ1-2	TGTGCCAGCAGCCAAGATCTTCCCAGGGCCTCTAACTATGGCTACACCTTC	CASSQDLPRASNYGYTF
TRBV29-1	.	.	TRBJ1-2	TGCAGCGTGTGGGATGGCTACACCTTC	CSVWDGYTF
TRBV21-1	.	.	TRBJ2-7	TGTGCCAGCAGCAGCTTCACAAGGGACAGGGATTACGAGCAGTACTTC	CASSSFTRDRDYEQYF
TRBV5-6	.	TRBD1	TRBJ1-4	TGTGCCAGCAGCTCCGGACAGGGCCTAAATGAAAAACTGTTTTTT	CASSSGQGLNEKLFF
TRBV6-5	.	TRBD2	TRBJ2-7	TGTGCCAGCAGTTACGCGGGAGCTGGTGAGCAGTACTTC	CASSYAGAGEQYF
TRBV4-3	.	.	TRBJ1-2	TGCGCCAGCAGCCAAGGGGTCACAGACAGTCTTGGCTACACCTTC	CASSQGVTDSLGYTF
TRBV30	few	.	TRBJ2-3	TGTGCCTTGAGGGAGGGGGCGAGAGGGTATTTT	CALREGARGYF
TRBV28	.	.	TRBJ2-7	TGTGCCAGCCACCGCGGGCTCCCCTACGAGCAGTACTTC	CASHRGLPYEQYF
TRBV7-6	few	TRBD2	TRBJ2-7	TGTGCCAGCAGCCAAGGCGCTAGCGGTGTCTTCGAGCAGTACTTC	CASSQGASGVFEQYF
TRBV11-2	.	.	TRBJ1-6	TGTGCCAGCAGCCCCCGGGGGGGGGCGAGACCTGGCTCACCCCTCCACTTT	CASSPRGGARPGSPLHF
TRBV28	.	TRBD1	TRBJ2-5	TGTGCCAGCAGCCCCTCCGGGACAGGGGACCAAGAGACCCAGTACTTC	CASSPSGTGDQETQYF